These 2 T cell receptor beta chains share one sample of origin, sequenced in a study of blood T cell repertoires in COVID-19. Libraries were prepared by immunoSEQ multiplex PCR; TCRdb keeps only in-frame clonotypes and omits some of them. The sample has fewer than 400,000 clones; around nine tenths are singletons. Sequencing was done on a sample of PBMCs or T cells enriched from blood (not recorded which). All receptors derive from a woman aged 50 to 60 who had recovered from COVID-19.

This chain joins TRBV11-2 and TRBJ1-1; D unresolved. Trimming pared 2 bases from V and 4 bases from J, leaving 14 bases between. The CDR3 is made up of 15 amino acids. The germline CDR1 and CDR2 sequences are SGHAT and FQNNGV. CDR3 in DNA: TGTGCCAGCAGCTTATCGTTCGGGGAGGGCACTGAAGCTTTCTTT. Encoded protein: CASSLSFGEGTEAFF.

The rearrangement links TRBV9 to TRBJ2-3; perhaps TRBD2 as D (5 bases). The V gene's germline CDR1 is SGDLS and CDR2 YYNGEE. The length of the CDR3 is 15 residues. The V end lost 0 bases, the J end lost 4 bases, and 12 bases lay between the germline ends. The CDR3 protein is CASSVARLAADTQYF. The DNA of the CDR3 is TGTGCCAGCAGCGTAGCTAGGCTAGCTGCAGATACGCAGTATTTT.